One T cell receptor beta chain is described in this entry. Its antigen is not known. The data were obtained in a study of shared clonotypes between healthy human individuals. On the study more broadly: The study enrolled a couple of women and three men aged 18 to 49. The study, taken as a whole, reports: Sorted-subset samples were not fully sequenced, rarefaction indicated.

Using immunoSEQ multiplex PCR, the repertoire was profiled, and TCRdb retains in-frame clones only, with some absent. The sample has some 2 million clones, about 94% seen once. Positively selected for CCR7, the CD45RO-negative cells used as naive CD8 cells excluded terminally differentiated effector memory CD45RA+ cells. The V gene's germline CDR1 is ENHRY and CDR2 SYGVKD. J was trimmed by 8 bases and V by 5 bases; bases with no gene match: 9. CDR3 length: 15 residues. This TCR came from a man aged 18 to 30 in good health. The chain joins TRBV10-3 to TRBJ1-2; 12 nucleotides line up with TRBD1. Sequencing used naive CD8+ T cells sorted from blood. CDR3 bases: TGTGCCATCAGTACCGGGACAGGGGGCCAGGAGGGCTACACCTTC. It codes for CAISTGTGGQEGYTF.